This TCR beta chain was sequenced during a study of shared clonotypes between healthy human individuals. Across the study: Each donor had three CD4 naive, three CD4 memory, two CD8 naive and one CD8 memory plate.

This clone appeared a single time. Germline lookup yields CDR1 GTSNPN and CDR2 SVGIG (reference sequence). The CDR3 runs 12 residues. Trimming cost V 0 bases and J 4 bases, with 5 bases left between them. The repertoire was sequenced with immunoSEQ multiplex PCR; TCRdb's copy has only in-frame clones and lacks some. The sample lists about 1.5 million clones; around 98% were seen once. The V call is TRBV30, the J call TRBJ2-3; no clear D gene. The clonotype originates from a man between 25 and 39 years old in good health. Sequenced input: naive CD4+ T cells sorted from blood. As for subset: CD45RA+ positively selected. Here the CDR3 reads CAWSVLADTQYF. The CDR3 DNA reads as TGTGCCTGGAGTGTACTCGCAGATACGCAGTATTTT.